This T cell receptor beta chain was observed in a study of graft-versus-host responses after intestinal transplantation. At the level of the study: Once they had received anti-thymocyte globulin induction, all recipients took tacrolimus and steroids for 2 to 4 years. Study-level findings and limits: When patients had graft-donor T cell macrochimerism, their allografts held high graft-versus-host to host-versus-graft clonal ratios.

Germline V lookup: CDR1 SNHLY, CDR2 FYNNEI. The CDR3 spans 13 residues. Trimming pared 6 bases from V and 0 bases from J, leaving 8 bases between. Profiled with immunoSEQ multiplex PCR; TCRdb holds only in-frame clones, not every one. The sample comprises fewer than 20,000 clones, around 77% of which are singletons, and around 7.8% rests with the top ten. Researchers processed graft tissue to release intraepithelial and lamina propria lymphocytes. Of note for this clone: Its target is not known.

Sequences were derived from ileum tissue, sampled almost 470 days after intestinal transplant. The V gene is TRBV2, the J gene TRBJ1-1; D is unresolved. The sequence was collected from a human patient who received an intestinal transplant, so some T cells may come from the graft donor. Here the CDR3 reads CASRIHMNTEAFF. CDR3 sequence (DNA): TGTGCCAGCAGGATCCATATGAACACTGAAGCTTTCTTT.